The clone carrying this T cell receptor (beta chain) has only one observation. The CDR3 consists of 16 residues. The germline CDR1 and CDR2 sequences are SGHAT and FQDESV (reference sequence). The V gene lost 5 bases and the J gene lost 1 base, with 17 bases spanning the gap. Profiled with immunoSEQ multiplex PCR; TCRdb holds only in-frame clones, not every one. The sample holds about 75,000 clones, about nine tenths seen once. The data belong to a study of blood T cell repertoires in COVID-19. The chain recombines TRBV11-1 with TRBJ1-1; D ambiguous. This sequence originates from an older woman with acute or convalescent COVID-19. Sample: peripheral blood. The CDR3 loop is CASSPIGSRANTEAFF. CDR3 sequence (DNA): TGTGCCAGCAGCCCCATAGGATCGAGGGCGAACACTGAAGCTTTCTTT.